This T cell receptor (beta chain) was captured in a study of OX40 agonist ivuxolimab in advanced cancers. Notes on the study in general: The CD4+ and CD8+ T cells in the blood had expanded clonally by week 6 at 0.1 to 3.0 mg/kg.

Profiled with immunoSEQ multiplex PCR; TCRdb holds only in-frame clones, not every one. The sample includes roughly 35,000 clones, roughly 77% of them seen just once. Exclusion of a patient followed from autoimmune disease history or systemic immunosuppression. This CDR3 contains 14 residues. The V gene's germline CDR1 is SGHKS and CDR2 YYEKEE (reference sequence). The V end was cut by 2 bases, the J end by 9 bases, with 15 bases between. On this clone itself: Its matching antigen is unknown.

The chain is built from TRBV5-5 and TRBJ2-1; D might be TRBD1 or TRBD2, each matching 6 bases. Sequenced material: CD4+ or CD8+ T cells sorted from blood, taken in a trial of the OX40 agonist ivuxolimab. The source of this sequence is an adult with an advanced solid tumor such as melanoma, head and neck, liver or kidney cancer. In DNA, the CDR3 is TGTGCCAGCAGCTTTTGGACAGAGGGAGGTGAGCAGTTCTTC. It yields the protein CASSFWTEGGEQFF. Combining the CDR3 with reference TRBV5-5 and TRBJ2-1 gives the whole variable domain DAGVTQSPTHLIKTRGQQVTLRCSPISGHKSVSWYQQVLGQGPQFIFQYYEKEERGRGNFPDRFSARQFPNYSSELNVNALLLGDSALYLCASSFWTEGGEQFFGPGTRLTVL.